This T cell receptor (beta chain) was sequenced in a study of blood T cell repertoires in COVID-19. This clone came up once. CDR3 size: 14 residues. CDR1 is SGHDT and CDR2 is YYEEEE in the germline V gene. Trimming cost V 0 bases and J 10 bases, with 14 bases left between them. Per the study methods: It was from reference gene primer amplification that nucleated cell counts were estimated. Sequenced by immunoSEQ multiplex PCR; TCRdb stores in-frame clones only, minus some. Clonal size and the V and J genes are those of that table, whereas D and trimming came from the DNA. The sample has 97,000 or so clones, 90% seen once.

The gene calls are TRBV5-6 and TRBJ1-3; TRBD1 is a possible D gene (5 bases). The TCR sequence derives from a man aged 55 to 70 with acute or convalescent COVID-19. Specimen: peripheral blood. The DNA for the CDR3 is TGTGCCAGCAGCTTGGGGAGACAGTCCTTAACCATATATTTT. This sequence encodes CASSLGRQSLTIYF. The full variable domain, its missing parts supplied by reference TRBV5-6 and TRBJ1-3, is DAGVTQSPTHLIKTRGQQVTLRCSPKSGHDTVSWYQQALGQGPQFIFQYYEEEERQRGNFPDRFSGHQFPNYSSELNVNALLLGDSALYLCASSLGRQSLTIYFGEGSWLTVV.